The clone carrying this TCR beta chain was seen only once. The antigen is not known. Trimming pared 3 bases from V and 3 bases from J, leaving 14 bases between. Germline V gene data show CDR1 as SGHVS and CDR2 as FQNEAQ. The CDR3 spans 15 residues. These data originate in a study of cytomegalovirus exposure and HLA in healthy donors. PCR was performed using 60 Vbeta and 13 Jbeta primers. Study processing details: As a later analysis found, there were approximately 80 million unique TCR beta chains, of which roughly 11 million were shared. Profiling relied on immunoSEQ multiplex PCR, and the TCRdb table lists in-frame clones only, not all of them. The V and J calls and clone size were taken over from that table, and D and trimming were inferred from the DNA. The table lists about 91,000 clones, 60% to 80% of them singletons. At sampling all donors were nominally healthy, likely with unrecorded immune exposures.

General study points: The investigators catalogued about 170 TCR beta chains as cytomegalovirus-associated. By a later analysis, the bulk of CMV-associated TCR beta chains appeared HLA-restricted.

This receptor was identified in a female donor in good health and CMV-seronegative. What was sequenced was PBMCs. The V gene is TRBV7-8, the J gene TRBJ1-2; TRBD1 is a possible D gene (5 bases). CDR3 protein: CASSLSQGLYYGYTF. CDR3 DNA: TGTGCCAGCAGCTTGAGCCAGGGCCTATACTATGGCTACACCTTC. The variable domain in full, completed from reference TRBV7-8 and TRBJ1-2, reads GAGVSQSPRYKVAKRGQDVALRCDPISGHVSLFWYQQALGQGPEFLTYFQNEAQLDKSGLPSDRFFAERPEGSVSTLKIQRTQQEDSAVYLCASSLSQGLYYGYTFGSGTRLTVV.